This T cell receptor (beta chain) is from a study of T cell repertoires in ileal Crohn's disease. Study-wide results and caveats: Sorted CD8 T cells held more high-frequency clones than CD4. Clonal expansions were more frequent in active smokers than non-smokers at surgery.

For this clone: Its antigen is undetermined.

Germline V lookup: CDR1 SGDLS, CDR2 YYNGEE. Trimming cost V 0 bases and J 4 bases, with 7 bases left between them. The CDR3 consists of 13 residues. TCRB immunosequencing input was about 0.55 micrograms of biopsy DNA per sample. Sequencing was performed with immunoSEQ multiplex PCR; in TCRdb, only in-frame clones are kept and a portion is missing. The sample comprises around 6,200 clones, more than 75% of which are singletons, and roughly 17% rests with the top ten. The TCR was taken from an adult with Crohn's disease. The gene calls are TRBV9 and TRBJ2-5; D is uncertain. Sequenced material: ileal tissue. The CDR3 nucleotides read TGTGCCAGCAGCGTAGCGGCGGCAGAGACCCAGTACTTC. This sequence encodes CASSVAAAETQYF.